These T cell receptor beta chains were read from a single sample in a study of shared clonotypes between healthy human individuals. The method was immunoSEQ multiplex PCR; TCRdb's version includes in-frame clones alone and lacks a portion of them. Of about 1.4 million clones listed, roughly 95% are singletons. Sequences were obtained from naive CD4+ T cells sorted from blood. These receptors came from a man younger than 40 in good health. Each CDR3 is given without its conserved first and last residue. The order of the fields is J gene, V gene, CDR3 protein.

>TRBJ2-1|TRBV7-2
ASSLSLGEQF
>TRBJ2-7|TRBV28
ASSHNPSGGHDDYEQY
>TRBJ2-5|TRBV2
ASAPRTGGWETQY
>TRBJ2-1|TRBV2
ASTPTGNEQF
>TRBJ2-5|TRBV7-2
ASSLEQQETQY
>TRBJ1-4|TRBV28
ASSLFRGRGEKLF
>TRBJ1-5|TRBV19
ASSIDGTVNQPQH
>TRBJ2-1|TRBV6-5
ASGINRGPYNEQF
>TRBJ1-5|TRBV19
ASSRAGVDQPQH
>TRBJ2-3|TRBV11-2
ASSLDRRTDTQY
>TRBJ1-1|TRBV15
ATSRDLDPGAEAF
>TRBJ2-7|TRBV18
ASSGTSAYEQY
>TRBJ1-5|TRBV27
ASSPRTGSGNQPQH
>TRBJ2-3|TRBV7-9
ASSLGAHPKGTDTQY
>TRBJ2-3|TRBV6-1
ASSEARGGRTDTQY
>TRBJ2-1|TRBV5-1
ASSYLPGLAGNNEQF
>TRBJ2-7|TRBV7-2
ASSLGGYAEPLSY
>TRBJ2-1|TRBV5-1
ASSVERGEGSYNEQF
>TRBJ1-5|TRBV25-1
ASSESGTGGQPQH
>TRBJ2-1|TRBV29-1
SGRLMLGFEQF
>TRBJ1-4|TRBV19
ASSSRTGSTKLF
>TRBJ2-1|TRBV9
ASSVVAGEYNEQF
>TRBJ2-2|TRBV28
ASSYGLAGGLTGTGELF
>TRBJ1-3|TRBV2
ASSKETNSGNTIY
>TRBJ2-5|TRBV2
ASRGGVQETQY
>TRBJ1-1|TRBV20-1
RREQGLDAF
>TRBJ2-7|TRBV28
ASRGGFTYEQY
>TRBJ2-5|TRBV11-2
ASSPPQETQY
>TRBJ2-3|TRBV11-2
ASSPQDRRGTDTQY
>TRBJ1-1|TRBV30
AWRKEVGITEAF
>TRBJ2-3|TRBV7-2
ASSLRGLAGGRITDTQY
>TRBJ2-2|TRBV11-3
ASSIEVRGRNTGELF
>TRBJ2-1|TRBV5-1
ASSLEGLARNNEQF
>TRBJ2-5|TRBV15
ATSRGGDGETQY
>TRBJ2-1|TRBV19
ASGAGVGEQF